The 18 T cell receptor beta chains listed next were all sequenced from one sample in a study of shared clonotypes between healthy human individuals. The assay was immunoSEQ multiplex PCR, and TCRdb's table has in-frame clones only and misses some. The sample comprises 2 million to 2.5 million clones, just under 95% of which are singletons, and roughly 0.34% rests with the top ten. The source material was naive CD4+ T cells from PBMCs. Subset reported: CD45RA+ positively selected. The receptor set was obtained from a man between 18 and 35 years old in good health. Some clones in this sample may be carry-over from other donors' samples.

The rearrangement links TRBV30 to TRBJ2-7, with D possibly being TRBD1 or TRBD2 (5 bases each). There are 13 residues in the CDR3. The germline V gene has CDR1 GTSNPN and CDR2 SVGIG (reference sequence). The ends were cut back, 3 bases at V and 5 bases at J, with 14 bases in the middle. The CDR3 nucleotides are TGTGCCTGGAGCGGCTGGGACGTAAACGAGCAGTACTTC. It is translated as CAWSGWDVNEQYF.

This chain uses TRBV28 with TRBJ2-2; 7 bases fit TRBD2. This CDR3 region has 19 residues. The germline V gene encodes CDR1 MDHEN and CDR2 SYDVKM. V was clipped by 1 base and J by 0 bases; unmatched bases: 11. DNA for the CDR3: TGTGCCAGCAGTTTATATCCGTGGGGGACTACAACGAACACCGGGGAGCTGTTTTTT. It encodes CASSLYPWGTTTNTGELFF.

This clone was seen only once. The chain recombines TRBV14 with TRBJ2-1, with D perhaps TRBD2 (6 bases). This CDR3 region has 14 residues. Per the germline V gene, CDR1 is SGHDN and CDR2 is FVKESK. Trimming left V 4 bases short and J 8 bases short, with 15 bases between. Here the CDR3 DNA reads TGTGCCAGCAGCCGAGAGATAGCGGTCGATGAGCAGTTCTTC. Protein product: CASSREIAVDEQFF. The full variable domain, completed using reference TRBV14 and TRBJ2-1, is EAGVTQFPSHSVIEKGQTVTLRCDPISGHDNLYWYRRVMGKEIKFLLHFVKESKQDESGMPNNRFLAERTGGTYSTLKVQPAELEDSGVYFCASSREIAVDEQFFGPGTRLTVL.

With regard to this clone: Other DNA sequences of this sample code for an identical CDR3. This chain connects TRBV5-1 to TRBJ2-2; D is perhaps TRBD1 (5 bases). The CDR3 spans 14 residues. V shed 4 bases and J shed 1 base, with 8 bases lying between them. CDR1 is SGHRS and CDR2 is YFSETQ in the germline V gene. CDR3 sequence (DNA): TGCGCCAGCAGCCTCCAGGGGAACACCGGGGAGCTGTTTTTT. Its translation: CASSLQGNTGELFF.

The V and J genes are TRBV7-3 and TRBJ2-5; 7 bases are shared with TRBD2. The CDR3 runs to 14 residues. V lost 3 bases and J lost 1; bases outside the gene matches: 2. The germline gives CDR1 SGHTA, CDR2 FQGTGA. The CDR3 here is CASSLGGPQETQYF. Here the CDR3 DNA reads TGTGCCAGCAGCTTGGGAGGGCCCCAAGAGACCCAGTACTTC.

The chain couples TRBV28 to TRBJ2-2, with 15 bases identical to TRBD2. CDR1 is MDHEN and CDR2 is SYDVKM in the germline V gene. After removal of 4 bases from V and 7 bases from J, the junction contained 4 bases not matched to a gene. CDR3 length: 16 amino acids. The CDR3 DNA sequence: TGTGCCAGCAGTTCGGGGACTAGCGGGAGGCTCGGGGAGCTGTTTTTT. It specifies CASSSGTSGRLGELFF.

The chain carries TRBV4-3 and TRBJ1-2; 8 bases are a match to TRBD1. This CDR3 contains 15 residues. Germline CDR1 reads LGHNA; CDR2 reads YSLEER. Trimming removed 1 base from V and 8 bases from J; junction bases left unmatched: 9. The CDR3 region has the DNA TGCGCCAGCAGCCAAGTTCGGCAGGGGGCGGAAGGCTACACCTTC. Its translation is CASSQVRQGAEGYTF.

This rearrangement joins TRBV28 to TRBJ1-4; the D is unclear. Per germline, CDR1 MDHEN and CDR2 SYDVKM. The CDR3 consists of 15 residues. Trimming shortened V by 6 bases and J by 6 bases, and 17 bases separated the two germline ends. The CDR3 bases are TGTGCCAGCAGCCCCACTAACTTGCTTTATGAAAAACTGTTTTTT. It specifies CASSPTNLLYEKLFF.

The chain recombines TRBV4-2 with TRBJ1-4; 7 bases fit TRBD1. The CDR3 is 16 residues long. V trimming: 0 bases; J trimming: 10 bases; junction bases outside the gene matches: 11. Germline CDR1 reads LGHNA; CDR2 reads YNFKEQ. CDR3 in amino acids: CASSQERRQGRGKLFF. The DNA of the CDR3 is TGTGCCAGCAGCCAAGAACGAAGACAGGGTAGAGGAAAACTGTTTTTT.

The J gene is TRBJ2-4, the V gene TRBV10-3, with TRBD2 matching over 13 bases. The CDR3 consists of 17 residues. With V trimmed by 4 bases and J by 4 bases, 7 bases remained unmatched. Per the germline V gene, CDR1 is ENHRY and CDR2 is SYGVKD. The CDR3 bases are TGTGCCATCAGTGGGACTAGCGGGAGTGAGACGAAAAACATTCAGTACTTC. This translates into CAISGTSGSETKNIQYF.

On this clone itself: Other nucleotide sequences in the sample specify the same CDR3. The chain combines TRBV6-1 with TRBJ1-5; the D is unclear. Trimming took off 0 bases at V and 4 bases at J, with 4 bases between the two ends. Germline CDR1 MNHNS, CDR2 SASEGT. CDR3 length: 13 residues. CDR3 in amino acids: CASSEARNQPQHF. CDR3 bases: TGTGCCAGCAGTGAAGCCCGTAATCAGCCCCAGCATTTT.

This clone showed up just once. V gene TRBV4-3 combines with J gene TRBJ1-2, with a weak D call TRBD1 (6 bases). Looked up from germline, CDR1 is LGHNA and CDR2 is YSLEER. The V and J ends lost 0 bases and 8 bases respectively, with 13 bases between them. This CDR3 has 14 residues. The CDR3 bases are TGCGCCAGCAGCCAAGAAGGAATCACAGGGGGCTACACCTTC. This gives the protein CASSQEGITGGYTF.

This chain connects TRBV11-3 to TRBJ2-7, with 7 bases fitting TRBD1. The CDR3 totals 14 residues. Trimming at V came to 4 bases and at J to 2 bases, leaving 5 bases not matched to a gene. CDR1 is SGHNT and CDR2 is YENEEA in the germline V gene. CDR3 nucleotide sequence: TGTGCCAGCAGCTCGACAGGGACCCCCTACGAGCAGTACTTC. This translates into CASSSTGTPYEQYF.

Note on this clone: Distinct nucleotide sequences in the sample also encode this CDR3. The V call is TRBV27, the J call TRBJ1-2; TRBD1 agrees at 7 bases. J was trimmed by 4 bases and V by 0 bases; bases with no gene match: 2. Germline values: CDR1 MNHEY, CDR2 SMNVEV (reference sequence). The CDR3 is made up of 14 amino acids. CDR3 coding DNA: TGTGCCAGCAGTTTATCAGGGGGCGGCTATGGCTACACCTTC. It encodes CASSLSGGGYGYTF.

This chain joins TRBV30 and TRBJ1-4; TRBD1 aligns across 9 bases. Per germline, CDR1 GTSNPN and CDR2 SVGIG (reference sequence). V shed 3 bases, J shed 3 bases, and the junction held 8 bases outside the gene matches. The CDR3 contains 16 residues. The CDR3 protein is CAWSEIGQGPNEKLFF. The CDR3 DNA is TGTGCCTGGAGCGAAATCGGACAGGGGCCTAATGAAAAACTGTTTTTT. Supplemented by reference TRBV30 and TRBJ1-4, the full variable domain reads SQTIHQWPATLVQPVGSPLSLECTVEGTSNPNLYWYRQAAGRGLQLLFYSVGIGQISSEVPQNLSASRPQDRQFILSSKKLLLSDSGFYLCAWSEIGQGPNEKLFFGSGTQLSVL.

CDR3 in amino acids: CASSPAGTPYNEQFF. The CDR3 nucleotides are TGTGCCAGCAGCCCTGCCGGTACCCCCTACAATGAGCAGTTCTTC. The rearrangement joins TRBV7-2 to TRBJ2-1; unclear D gene. Trimming removed 5 bases from V and 2 bases from J, with 13 bases in between. From germline, CDR1 is SGHTA and CDR2 FQGNSA. The CDR3 runs 15 residues.

The V gene is TRBV6-5, the J gene TRBJ1-2; 12 nucleotides agree with TRBD1. J gave up 7 bases and V 6 bases, and 9 bases lay outside the gene matches. CDR1 and CDR2 from the germline V gene are MNHEY and SVGAGI. The CDR3 covers 15 residues. Here the CDR3 DNA reads TGTGCCAGCAGAGGGACCGGGACAGGGGGCTTTGGCTACACCTTC. Protein sequence: CASRGTGTGGFGYTF.

The chain links TRBV28 to TRBJ1-4, with TRBD1 as a possible D gene (5 bases). Trimming took 7 bases from V and 8 from J, leaving 20 bases between them. CDR3 length equals 15 residues. Germline-derived CDR1 and CDR2 are MDHEN and SYDVKM. In DNA form, the CDR3 reads TGTGCCAGCATCTCGGGGGGGAGCGGTCGGGAAAAACTGTTTTTT. Translation gives CASISGGSGREKLFF.